This T cell receptor (beta chain) originates from a study of Ad26.COV2.S vaccination and SARS-CoV-2 variants. In the study overall: By the intramuscular route, Ad26.COV2.S was given once, or twice 56 days apart.

The CDR3 length is 16 residues. Germline V lookup: CDR1 PRHDT, CDR2 FYEKMQ (reference sequence). Unmatched junction bases numbered 6, after V lost 4 bases and J lost 6 bases. Notes on the study in general: Vaccinees reportedly had broad spike-specific CD8+ and CD4+ T cell responses. Spike-specific TCR breadth was greater in vaccine than placebo recipients.

Comments on this clone: The antigen is unknown.

Treatment noted: some 19 received Ad26.COV2.S at low or high dose, single or two shots; about 5 received placebo; per-sample allocation not given. Day 63 after the first injection of vaccine or placebo was the sampling time. Spike of the Wuhan-strain SARS-CoV-2 was expressed by an Ad26 vector, which formed the vaccine. Data came from immunoSEQ multiplex PCR; TCRdb stores just in-frame clones and leaves some out. Of hundreds of thousands of clones in the sample, around 89% were seen once. The chain uses TRBV13 and TRBJ2-1, with 13 bases that match TRBD2. The sample here was peripheral blood, taken in a trial of Ad26.COV2.S vaccine versus placebo. The source of this sequence is a person aged 18-60 years who received the Ad26.COV2.S COVID-19 vaccine or a placebo. The CDR3 region is CASSSVTSGRGNEQFF. CDR3 nucleotides: TGTGCCAGCAGCTCCGTAACTAGCGGGAGGGGCAATGAGCAGTTCTTC.